The rows below give T cell receptor beta chains drawn from one sample of a study of T cells after somatic rescue of genetic block. Assay: immunoSEQ multiplex PCR; the TCRdb copy retains only in-frame clones and omits some. The sample carries 55,000 or so clones, about 96% recorded once. What was sequenced was peripheral blood mononuclear cells (PBMCs). The source of these receptors is a child under two years old. CDR3s include the opening cysteine and the closing phenylalanine or tryptophan. For some rows the clone size is stated as once, few or many, or as a class when expanded; others skip it.

V,size,J,CDR3
TRBV12-5,.,TRBJ2-1,CASGLVRGPGLAGGPSSYNEQFF
TRBV28,.,TRBJ2-3,CASSFARSAPGSLADTQYF
TRBV9,.,TRBJ2-3,CASSVSGTITDTQYF
TRBV5-1,.,TRBJ2-2,CASSAGLAGANTGELFF
TRBV30,.,TRBJ2-1,CAWSVLLAGEQFF
TRBV6-1,.,TRBJ1-2,CASSYNYGYTF
TRBV19,.,TRBJ1-2,CASSIAPGQVGSGYTF
TRBV11-2,.,TRBJ1-2,CASSPLGTDYYGYTF
TRBV27,.,TRBJ1-1,CASSWTGGTEAFF
TRBV7-6,.,TRBJ2-3,CASSSSTSGDTQYF
TRBV6-6,.,TRBJ2-7,CASGLAGVSYEQYF
TRBV7-3,.,TRBJ2-7,CASSLSRGLEQYF
TRBV9,.,TRBJ2-2,CASSSRDTGELFF
TRBV4-1,once,TRBJ2-7,CASSQDRAAGGKEQYF
TRBV5-1,.,TRBJ2-3,CASSLAASGSTDTQYF
TRBV19,.,TRBJ2-1,CASSIRVPYNEQFF
TRBV10-1,.,TRBJ2-7,CASRAYEQYF
TRBV27,.,TRBJ2-3,CASSAAGGSTDTQYF
TRBV5-1,.,TRBJ2-1,CASSPEGGSYNEQFF
TRBV4-2,.,TRBJ2-4,CASSHLSSGKLAKNIQYF
TRBV4-1,.,TRBJ2-3,CASSQGGFSTDTQYF
TRBV27,.,TRBJ2-3,CASSSPGRGTDTQYF
TRBV5-1,.,TRBJ2-3,CASSLAGVSSTDTQYF
TRBV19,once,TRBJ1-2,CASFAGQGFYGYTF
TRBV7-2,.,TRBJ1-3,CASSFYRNTIYF
TRBV2,.,TRBJ2-2,CASSHGSRELFF
TRBV27,once,TRBJ1-4,CASSLFQGGEKLFF
TRBV7-9,.,TRBJ2-4,CASSQNAGTDIQYF
TRBV7-9,.,TRBJ1-4,CASSFGTGGEKLFF
TRBV7-9,.,TRBJ2-5,CASSPSGRARETQYF
TRBV25-1,.,TRBJ2-5,CASSDENQETQYF
TRBV19,.,TRBJ2-7,CASRGTGDYEQYF
TRBV7-9,.,TRBJ1-4,CASSLVWTGEEKLFF
TRBV7-9,.,TRBJ1-1,CASHTRGGTEAFF
TRBV7-9,.,TRBJ2-1,CASSPRGRSYNEQFF
TRBV5-1,.,TRBJ2-7,CASSPVQREWYEQYF
TRBV6-1,.,TRBJ1-1,CASSEGGNRGFF
TRBV7-6,.,TRBJ1-2,CASSSGTGKGYTF
TRBV5-8,once,TRBJ2-1,CASSLYWTGDNEQFF
TRBV19,.,TRBJ1-6,CASRHAMGNSPLHF
TRBV4-2,.,TRBJ2-3,CASSHDRAGGFTDTQYF
TRBV7-9,.,TRBJ2-2,CASSLRGTGELFF
TRBV7-2,once,TRBJ1-1,CASSLAPTGGTEAFF
TRBV5-4,few,TRBJ1-2,CASSHQNYGYTF
TRBV27,.,TRBJ1-4,CASSLYPVVNEKLFF
TRBV9,.,TRBJ2-3,CASSPGGGTDTQYF
TRBV28,.,TRBJ1-3,CASSGPGSGNTIYF
TRBV30,.,TRBJ1-2,CAWSFGQGIYGYTF
TRBV29-1,.,TRBJ1-2,CSVDRDYGYTF
TRBV7-9,.,TRBJ2-6,CASSLPGTSGRAGANVLTF
TRBV7-9,.,TRBJ2-7,CASSPDRLPSSYEQYF
TRBV7-9,once,TRBJ2-2,CASSLTLANTGELFF
TRBV7-2,.,TRBJ2-7,CASSLAGTTGLAGAYEQYF
TRBV5-4,.,TRBJ2-1,CASSLKSGGTNEQFF
TRBV5-1,.,TRBJ2-7,CASSLMGSVSYEQYF
TRBV27,.,TRBJ2-3,CASSRTSGRAPSDTQYF